A single sample is the source of the 14 T cell receptor beta chains below, sequenced in a study of neurological immune-mediated disorders. A single record per CDR3 protein comes from TCRdb applying MiXCR to the 5' RACE reads. The table lists about 49,000 distinct CDR3 sequences, about a tenth of them singletons. Specified time point: longitudinal time-point 1 (baseline). What was sequenced was PBMCs. Receptors originate from a woman between 40 and 50 years old in good health.

There are many counts of this clonotype. CDR3 nucleotides: TGTGCCAGCAGTCCCACAGGATTTGAATCCTACGAGCAGTACTTC. Its translation is CASSPTGFESYEQYF. The chain links TRBV6-5 to TRBJ2-7, with D possibly matching TRBD1 (5 bases). The CDR3 covers 15 residues. V was clipped by 5 bases and J by 1 base, with 15 bases between them. The germline gives CDR1 MNHEY, CDR2 SVGAGI.

This clonotype was seen a few times. An end of the junction does not agree with germline; a read error may underlie this. This chain links TRBV20-1 with TRBJ1-1; D perhaps matches TRBD1 (6 bases). The germline CDR1 and CDR2 sequences are DFQATT and SNEGSKA (reference sequence). There are 15 residues in the CDR3. The CDR3 reads CSTRGSEGGFTEAFF. CDR3 in DNA: TGCAGTACTAGAGGCTCAGAAGGGGGGTTCACTGAAGCTTTCTTT.

This clonotype was seen at least ten times. The chain couples TRBV15 to TRBJ1-1; D is undetermined. The CDR3 has 14 residues. The V end was cut by 3 bases, the J end by 5 bases, with 13 bases between. Per the germline V gene, CDR1 is LNHNV and CDR2 is YYDKDF (reference sequence). This CDR3 reads CATSRDGPATEAFF. The CDR3 DNA sequence: TGTGCCACCAGCAGGGATGGGCCGGCTACTGAAGCTTTCTTT.

The table lists this clonotype with many counts. The chain carries TRBV7-2 and TRBJ2-7; a weak D match, TRBD2 (5 bases). The V gene's germline CDR1 is SGHTA and CDR2 FQGNSA. This CDR3 has 12 amino acids. V lost 4 bases and J 7 bases, leaving 11 bases between the germline ends. In DNA form, the CDR3 reads TGTGCCAGCAGCTCCCCGACGGGAGAGCAGTACTTC. Translated, it gives CASSSPTGEQYF.

This clonotype has a count of ten or more. The chain uses TRBV11-2 and TRBJ1-1, with D possibly TRBD1 on 5 matching bases. Germline lookup yields CDR1 SGHAT and CDR2 FQNNGV. Trimming removed 2 bases at V and 5 bases at J, with 9 bases between. The CDR3 sequence is 13 residues long. The CDR3 DNA sequence: TGTGCCAGCAGCTTACAGGGTTGGACTGAAGCTTTCTTT. It specifies CASSLQGWTEAFF. The full variable domain, rest sourced from reference TRBV11-2 and TRBJ1-1, is EAGVAQSPRYKIIEKRQSVAFWCNPISGHATLYWYQQILGQGPKLLIQFQNNGVVDDSQLPKDRFSAERLKGVDSTLKIQPAKLEDSAVYLCASSLQGWTEAFFGQGTRLTVV.

This clonotype was detected many times. The V gene is TRBV6-5, the J gene TRBJ1-2; D not resolved. The germline V and J ends were trimmed by 6 bases and 3 bases, with 11 bases remaining between them. CDR3 length: 13 amino acids. Germline assignment: CDR1 MNHEY and CDR2 SVGAGI. CDR3 bases: TGTGCCAGCAGACCCCAACCTGACTATGGCTACACCTTC. As protein: CASRPQPDYGYTF.

This clonotype was counted many times. J is TRBJ2-5 and V is TRBV24-1; D not resolved. The CDR3 covers 14 residues. The V and J ends lost 1 base and 5 bases respectively, with 10 bases between them. Germline V gene lookup returns CDR1 KGHDR and CDR2 SFDVKD. For the CDR3, the DNA is TGTGCCACCAGTGATTTTGGACCAGCGGAGACCCAGTACTTC. Its protein is CATSDFGPAETQYF.

This clonotype was seen many times. The chain uses TRBV9 and TRBJ1-4, with D perhaps matching TRBD1 (6 bases). The CDR3 sequence is 15 residues long. The ends were cut back, 4 bases at V and 5 bases at J, with 15 bases in the middle. CDR1 is SGDLS, CDR2 YYNGEE, per germline. The CDR3 nucleotides read TGTGCCAGCAGCACGAGGGGGTTGCCGAATGAAAAACTGTTTTTT. Translation: CASSTRGLPNEKLFF.

At least ten counts were recorded for this clonotype. The V call is TRBV7-8, the J call TRBJ2-7; D is ambiguous. V lost 1 base, J lost 3 bases, and 1 base lay in between. The CDR3 extends over 11 amino acids. Germline CDR1 reads SGHVS; CDR2 reads FQNEAQ. The DNA for the CDR3 is TGTGCCAGCAGCTTAGTCTACGAGCAGTACTTC. Amino acid sequence: CASSLVYEQYF.

This clonotype was seen at least ten times. The J gene is TRBJ2-1, the V gene TRBV7-2; no firm D call. The CDR3 runs 16 residues. V lost 3 bases and J 6 bases, leaving 18 bases between the germline ends. CDR1 and CDR2 from the germline V gene are SGHTA and FQGNSA. The CDR3, as DNA: TGTGCCAGCAGCTTCTTCCGTGAGCCCGTGCTCAATGAGCAGTTCTTC. Protein: CASSFFREPVLNEQFF.

This clonotype was seen repeatedly, ten times or more. This sequence joins TRBV20-1 and TRBJ1-2; weak D call: TRBD1 (5 bases). Trimming took off 5 bases at V and 4 bases at J, with 14 bases between the two ends. Germline CDR1 reads DFQATT; CDR2 reads SNEGSKA (reference sequence). This CDR3 region has 13 residues. In DNA form, the CDR3 reads TGCAGTGCTGGCCCCGGGGGGGTCTATGGCTACACCTTC. Its translation: CSAGPGGVYGYTF.

This clonotype has a count of ten or more. The chain couples TRBV6-2 or TRBV6-3 to TRBJ1-5; a possible D gene is TRBD1 (5 bases). The germline V gene has CDR1 MNHEY and CDR2 SVGEGT. The CDR3 sequence is 13 residues long. Trimming stripped 6 bases from V and 7 bases from J, with 13 bases between. The CDR3 nucleotides read TGTGCCAGCAGCCAAGCCGGGGGGCAGCCCCAGCATTTT. This translates into CASSQAGGQPQHF.

This clonotype was seen at least ten times. The chain is built from TRBV7-2 and TRBJ2-5; D is tentatively TRBD1 or TRBD2 (6 bases each). The V end was cut by 1 base, the J end by 4 bases, with 10 bases between. The germline gives CDR1 SGHTA, CDR2 FQGNSA. The CDR3 has 14 residues. The CDR3 region is CASSLEGGRETQYF. CDR3 bases: TGTGCCAGCAGCTTAGAAGGGGGGCGAGAGACCCAGTACTTC.

This clonotype was detected many times. The CDR3 here is CASSLWTGVFHEQYF. The CDR3 DNA follows: TGTGCCAGCAGCTTGTGGACAGGGGTTTTCCACGAGCAGTACTTC. The chain uses TRBV7-2 and TRBJ2-7, with 9 bases lining up with TRBD1. The V gene end was trimmed by 3 bases and the J gene end by 5 bases; junction bases not matched to a gene: 8. This CDR3 has 15 amino acids. CDR1 is SGHTA, CDR2 FQGNSA, per germline.